This T cell receptor beta chain comes out of a study of T cells in Graves' hyperthyroidism and ophthalmopathy. Findings of the study overall: Expanded thyroid clonotypes (above 0.001) were mostly also found in blood. Model predictions of ophthalmopathy came a median around 6.5 months before onset.

The blood sample was taken at first hyperthyroidism diagnosis, before any ophthalmopathy symptoms. Per the germline V gene, CDR1 is LNHDA and CDR2 is SQIVND (reference sequence). This CDR3 contains 14 residues. Trimming removed 6 bases at V and 3 bases at J, with 14 bases between. A word on this clonotype: The target antigen is unknown.

What was amplified from RNA transcripts were TCR beta CDR3 regions. The HTBI set primed first-round TCR CDR3 RT-PCR. TCRdb independently ran MiXCR on the multiplex PCR reads; one entry per CDR3 protein. The sample lists 690,000 or so distinct CDR3 sequences; approximately 18% were seen once. This sequence was found in a woman aged 45 to 65 with Graves' hyperthyroidism that later progressed to Graves' ophthalmopathy. The sequenced sample was blood. The V call is TRBV19, the J call TRBJ1-2; possible D gene TRBD1, 5 bases. Here the CDR3 DNA reads TGTGCCAGTAGCCGTTGGGGGGACGACTATGGCTACACCTTC. Translated: CASSRWGDDYGYTF.